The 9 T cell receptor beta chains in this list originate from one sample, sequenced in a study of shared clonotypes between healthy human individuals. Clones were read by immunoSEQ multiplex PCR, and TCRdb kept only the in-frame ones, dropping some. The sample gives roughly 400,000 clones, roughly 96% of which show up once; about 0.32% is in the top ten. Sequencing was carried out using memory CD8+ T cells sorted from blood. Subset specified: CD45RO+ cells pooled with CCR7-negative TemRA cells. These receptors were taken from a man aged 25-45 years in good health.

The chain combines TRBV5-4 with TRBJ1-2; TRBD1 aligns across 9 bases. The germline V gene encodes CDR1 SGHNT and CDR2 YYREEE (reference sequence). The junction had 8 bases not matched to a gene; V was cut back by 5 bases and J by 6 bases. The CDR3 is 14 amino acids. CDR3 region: CASRSGTGYDGYTF. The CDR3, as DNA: TGTGCCAGCAGGTCGGGGACAGGGTACGATGGCTACACCTTC.

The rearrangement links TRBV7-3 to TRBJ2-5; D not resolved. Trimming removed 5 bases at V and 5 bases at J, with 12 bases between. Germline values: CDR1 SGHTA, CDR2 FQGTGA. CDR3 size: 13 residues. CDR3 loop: CASSPGGEETQYF. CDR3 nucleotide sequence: TGTGCCAGCAGCCCAGGCGGAGAGGAGACCCAGTACTTC. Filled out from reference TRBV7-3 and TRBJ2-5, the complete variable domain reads GAGVSQTPSNKVTEKGKYVELRCDPISGHTALYWYRQSLGQGPEFLIYFQGTGAADDSGLPNDRFFAVRPEGSVSTLKIQRTERGDSAVYLCASSPGGEETQYFGPGTRLLVL.

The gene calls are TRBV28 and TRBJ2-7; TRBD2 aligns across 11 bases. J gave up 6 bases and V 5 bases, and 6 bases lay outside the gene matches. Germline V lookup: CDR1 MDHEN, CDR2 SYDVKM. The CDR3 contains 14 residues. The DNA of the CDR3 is TGTGCCAGCAGTAGACTAGCGGGATTGCCCGAGCAGTACTTC. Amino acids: CASSRLAGLPEQYF.

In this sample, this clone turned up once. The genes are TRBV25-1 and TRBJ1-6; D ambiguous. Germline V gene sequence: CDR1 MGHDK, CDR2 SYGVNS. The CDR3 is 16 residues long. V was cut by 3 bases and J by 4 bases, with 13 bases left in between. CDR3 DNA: TGTGCCAGCAGTGACGAAGCCCTCGATTATAATTCACCCCTCCACTTT. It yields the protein CASSDEALDYNSPLHF.

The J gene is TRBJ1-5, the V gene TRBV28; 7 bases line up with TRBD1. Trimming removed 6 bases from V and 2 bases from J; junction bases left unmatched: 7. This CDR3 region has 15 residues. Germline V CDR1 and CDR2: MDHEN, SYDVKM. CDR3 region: CASSKGGFGNQPQHF. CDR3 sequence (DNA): TGTGCCAGCAGCAAAGGGGGCTTCGGCAATCAGCCCCAGCATTTT.

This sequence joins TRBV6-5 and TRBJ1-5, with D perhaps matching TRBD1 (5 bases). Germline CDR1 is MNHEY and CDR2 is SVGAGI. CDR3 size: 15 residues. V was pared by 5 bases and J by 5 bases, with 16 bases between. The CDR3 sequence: CASSLGTGEDQPQHF. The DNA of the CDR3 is TGTGCCAGCAGTCTAGGGACGGGGGAGGATCAGCCCCAGCATTTT.

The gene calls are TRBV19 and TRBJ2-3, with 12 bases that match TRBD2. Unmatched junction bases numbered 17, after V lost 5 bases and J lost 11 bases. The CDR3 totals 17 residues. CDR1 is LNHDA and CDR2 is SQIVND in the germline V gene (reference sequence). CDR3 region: CASSLSLAGGGRFGQYF. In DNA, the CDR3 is TGTGCCAGTAGTCTTTCTCTAGCGGGAGGGGGACGTTTTGGGCAGTATTTT.

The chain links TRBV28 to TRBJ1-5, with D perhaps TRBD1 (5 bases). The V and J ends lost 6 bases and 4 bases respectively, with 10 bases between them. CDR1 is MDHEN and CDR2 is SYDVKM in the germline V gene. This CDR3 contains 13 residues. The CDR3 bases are TGTGCCAGCAGGTTGCCAGGGAATCAGCCCCAGCATTTT. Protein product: CASRLPGNQPQHF. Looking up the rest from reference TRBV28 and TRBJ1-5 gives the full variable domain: DVKVTQSSRYLVKRTGEKVFLECVQDMDHENMFWYRQDPGLGLRLIYFSYDVKMKEKGDIPEGYSVSREKKERFSLILESASTNQTSMYLCASRLPGNQPQHFGDGTRLSIL.

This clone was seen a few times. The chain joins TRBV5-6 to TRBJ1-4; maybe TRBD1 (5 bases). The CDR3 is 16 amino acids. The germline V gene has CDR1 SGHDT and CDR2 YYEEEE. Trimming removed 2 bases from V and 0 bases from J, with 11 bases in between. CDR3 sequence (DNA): TGTGCCAGCAGCTTAGGACACTATACAACTAATGAAAAACTGTTTTTT. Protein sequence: CASSLGHYTTNEKLFF.